A single sample is the source of the 12 T cell receptor beta chains below, sequenced in a study of shared clonotypes between healthy human individuals. The table came from immunoSEQ multiplex PCR; TCRdb's copy has only in-frame clones and leaves some out. The profile shows 950,000 to 1,300,000 clones, around 76% of them singletons. Sequencing was performed on memory CD4+ T cells sorted from blood. This sample's subset: CD45RA-negative fraction. These receptors originate from a man in his late teens or twenties in good health.

In the case of this clone: One end of the junction does not line up with germline, which may come from a read error. This sequence joins TRBV7-7 and TRBJ2-2; D is unclear. Germline lookup yields CDR1 SSHAT and CDR2 FNYEAQ (reference sequence). This CDR3 has 14 amino acids. The CDR3, as DNA: TGTGCTAGCAGCATCCAAGGGTACACCGGGGAGCTGTTTTTT. Protein sequence: CASSIQGYTGELFF.

As to this clone: The same CDR3 also results from other DNA sequences found in this sample. The chain employs TRBV5-1 and TRBJ2-7; TRBD2 matches 12 bases. CDR1 is SGHRS, CDR2 YFSETQ, per germline. This CDR3 has 14 amino acids. The ends lost 5 bases at V and 2 bases at J; junction bases unmatched: 2. The CDR3 protein is CASRPSGGAYEQYF. The CDR3 DNA reads as TGCGCCAGCAGGCCTAGCGGGGGGGCCTACGAGCAGTACTTC.

This clone was detected once. This chain joins TRBV30 and TRBJ1-2; possible D gene TRBD1, 6 bases. The CDR3 sequence is 12 residues long. V lost 8 bases and J lost 4, with 14 bases in between. Germline V gene lookup returns CDR1 GTSNPN and CDR2 SVGIG (reference sequence). CDR3 nucleotide sequence: TGTGCCGAGGGGGGCAGCCTCTATGGCTACACCTTC. It is translated as CAEGGSLYGYTF. Filled out from reference TRBV30 and TRBJ1-2, the complete variable domain reads SQTIHQWPATLVQPVGSPLSLECTVEGTSNPNLYWYRQAAGRGLQLLFYSVGIGQISSEVPQNLSASRPQDRQFILSSKKLLLSDSGFYLCAEGGSLYGYTFGSGTRLTVV.

V is TRBV7-9 and J is TRBJ2-5; no clear D. The CDR3 loop spans 14 amino acids. The V gene lost 5 bases and the J gene lost 1 base, with 11 bases spanning the gap. Germline V gene data show CDR1 as SEHNR and CDR2 as FQNEAQ (reference sequence). The CDR3 loop reads CASSVDMGQETQYF. For the CDR3, the DNA is TGTGCCAGCAGCGTAGACATGGGCCAAGAGACCCAGTACTTC.

The chain links TRBV6-6 to TRBJ1-1; D gene uncertain. Looked up from germline, CDR1 is MNHNY and CDR2 is SVGAGI (reference sequence). The CDR3 extends over 13 amino acids. Trimming removed 8 bases from V and 0 bases from J, with 10 bases in between. CDR3 loop: CASCLGMNTEAFF. The CDR3 DNA reads as TGTGCCAGCTGCCTGGGGATGAACACTGAAGCTTTCTTT.

This clone was observed a handful of times. V and J are TRBV7-3 and TRBJ1-3, with D hard to call. The CDR3 is 15 residues long. V was clipped by 5 bases and J by 0 bases, with 11 bases between them. The germline gives CDR1 SGHTA, CDR2 FQGTGA. CDR3 sequence reads: CASSPGPGSGNTIYF. The CDR3 DNA reads as TGTGCCAGCAGCCCTGGACCTGGCTCTGGAAACACCATATATTTT. Full variable domain (remainder filled in from reference TRBV7-3 and TRBJ1-3): GAGVSQTPSNKVTEKGKYVELRCDPISGHTALYWYRQSLGQGPEFLIYFQGTGAADDSGLPNDRFFAVRPEGSVSTLKIQRTERGDSAVYLCASSPGPGSGNTIYFGEGSWLTVV.

A single count supports this clone. Written as DNA, the CDR3 is TGCGCCAGCAGCCAGACAGGGGACAAGACTGAAGCTTTCTTT. Encoded protein: CASSQTGDKTEAFF. The J gene is TRBJ1-1, the V gene TRBV5-1, with TRBD1 identical over 8 bases. Germline CDR1 reads SGHRS; CDR2 reads YFSETQ. Trimming at V came to 4 bases and at J to 5 bases, leaving 7 bases not matched to a gene. This CDR3 contains 14 residues.

This clone showed up just once. V is TRBV10-3 and J is TRBJ2-3; a possible D gene is TRBD2 (6 bases). Trimming removed 6 bases at V and 4 bases at J, with 23 bases between. The CDR3 is made up of 17 amino acids. Per germline, CDR1 ENHRY and CDR2 SYGVKD. In DNA form, the CDR3 reads TGTGCCATCAGGGAAGGGGCGGGGTACAGTGGCGCAGATACGCAGTATTTT. Translation gives CAIREGAGYSGADTQYF.

The chain employs TRBV2 and TRBJ2-7; a possible D gene is TRBD1 (5 bases). This CDR3 spans 13 amino acids. V shed 5 bases and J shed 1 base, with 9 bases lying between them. Germline CDR1 SNHLY, CDR2 FYNNEI. The CDR3 sequence: CASSKRGSYEQYF. The CDR3 nucleotides are TGTGCCAGCAGTAAAAGGGGTTCCTACGAGCAGTACTTC.

This clone has only one observation. The chain has TRBV19 and TRBJ1-3; no reliable D call. Trimming cost V 4 bases and J 7 bases, with 11 bases left between them. Germline V gene data show CDR1 as LNHDA and CDR2 as SQIVND (reference sequence). CDR3 length equals 13 residues. The CDR3, as DNA: TGTGCCAGTAGTACTTCGGTGCTGAACACCATATATTTT. Translating gives CASSTSVLNTIYF.

In its sample, this clone was seen a few times. The rearrangement links TRBV7-2 to TRBJ2-3; D might be TRBD1 (6 bases). This CDR3 is 15 amino acids long. CDR1 is SGHTA and CDR2 is FQGNSA in the germline V gene. Between the trimmed V and J ends, which lost 4 bases and 1 base, there was a span of 12 bases. CDR3 loop: CASSSRGGGTDTQYF. Written as DNA, the CDR3 is TGTGCCAGCAGCTCACGAGGGGGAGGCACAGATACGCAGTATTTT.

As to this clone: A much larger clone lies a single base off, so this may be a read error. V usage is TRBV6-6 and J usage is TRBJ1-1; tentatively, D is TRBD1 (6 bases). The CDR3 is 14 amino acids. Per germline, CDR1 MNHNY and CDR2 SVGAGI (reference sequence). V shed 2 bases and J shed 0 bases, with 7 bases lying between them. The DNA for the CDR3 is TGTGCCAGCAGTTACACAGGGATGAACACTGAAGCTTTCTTT. Translating gives CASSYTGMNTEAFF.